What follows describes a single TCR beta chain. Study processing details: Nucleated cell counts were estimated from reference gene primer amplification. Produced via immunoSEQ multiplex PCR; TCRdb's table is partial and in-frame only. V and J calls and clone size follow that table, whereas D and trimming were derived from the DNA. The repertoire has around 60,000 clones, about 77% of them found once; the top ten carry about 29%. The CDR3 loop spans 17 amino acids. The sample belongs to a study of blood T cell repertoires in COVID-19. In the study overall: There were acute and convalescent COVID-19 samples, and they came from the United States, Italy and Spain. In each case, the material was cDNA or gDNA derived from T cells, B-cell-depleted T cells, or PBMCs.

This sequence originates from a human donor in a cohort sampled during active COVID-19. The sequenced sample consisted of peripheral blood. The genes are TRBV21-1 and TRBJ2-1; the listed D gene, TRBD2, was not tested against the DNA. TRBV21-1 is a pseudogene segment. Here the CDR3 DNA reads TGTGCCAGCAGCAAAGACGGGGTTAGCGGGGGGAACAATGAGCAGTTCTTC. Its translation: CASSKDGVSGGNNEQFF.